The entry below gives a single T cell receptor (beta chain) sequence along with its context. Original methodology: Estimated nucleated cell counts came from reference gene primer amplification. Assay used: immunoSEQ multiplex PCR; TCRdb lists only in-frame clones, some missing. Clonal size and the V and J genes are those of that table, whereas D and trimming came from the DNA. The table shows hundreds of thousands of clones, with around 82% occurring only once. This specimen comes from a study of blood T cell repertoires in COVID-19. Study information: Sources were T cells, B-cell-depleted T cells, or PBMCs; the material itself was cDNA or gDNA.

Trimming removed 4 bases at V and 4 bases at J, with 11 bases between. Germline V gene sequence: CDR1 LGHDT, CDR2 YNNKEL (reference sequence). The CDR3 is made up of 14 amino acids. The chain combines TRBV3-1 (or the pseudogene TRBV3-2) with TRBJ1-5, with a tentative D call TRBD1 (5 bases). The sequencing input was peripheral blood. This sequence originates from an elderly woman with acute or convalescent COVID-19. The DNA of the CDR3 is TGTGCCAGCAGCCTTACTCAGGGAAATCAGCCCCAGCATTTT. Encoded protein: CASSLTQGNQPQHF.